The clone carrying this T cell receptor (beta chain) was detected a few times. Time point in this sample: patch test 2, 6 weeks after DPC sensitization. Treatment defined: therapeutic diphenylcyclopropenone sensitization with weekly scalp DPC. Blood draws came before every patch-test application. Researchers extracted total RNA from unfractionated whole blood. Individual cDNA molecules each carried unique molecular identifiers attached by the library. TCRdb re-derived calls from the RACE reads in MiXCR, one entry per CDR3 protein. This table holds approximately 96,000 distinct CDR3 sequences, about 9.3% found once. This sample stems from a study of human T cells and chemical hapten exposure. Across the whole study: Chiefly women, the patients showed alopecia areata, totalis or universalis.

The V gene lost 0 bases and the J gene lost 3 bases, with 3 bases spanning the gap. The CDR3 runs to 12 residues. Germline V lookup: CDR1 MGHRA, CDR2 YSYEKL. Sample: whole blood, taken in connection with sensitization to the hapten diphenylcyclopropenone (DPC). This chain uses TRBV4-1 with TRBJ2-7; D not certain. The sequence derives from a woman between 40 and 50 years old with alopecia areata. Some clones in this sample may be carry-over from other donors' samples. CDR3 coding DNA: TGCGCCAGCAGCCAAGATCGCTACGAGCAGTACTTC. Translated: CASSQDRYEQYF.